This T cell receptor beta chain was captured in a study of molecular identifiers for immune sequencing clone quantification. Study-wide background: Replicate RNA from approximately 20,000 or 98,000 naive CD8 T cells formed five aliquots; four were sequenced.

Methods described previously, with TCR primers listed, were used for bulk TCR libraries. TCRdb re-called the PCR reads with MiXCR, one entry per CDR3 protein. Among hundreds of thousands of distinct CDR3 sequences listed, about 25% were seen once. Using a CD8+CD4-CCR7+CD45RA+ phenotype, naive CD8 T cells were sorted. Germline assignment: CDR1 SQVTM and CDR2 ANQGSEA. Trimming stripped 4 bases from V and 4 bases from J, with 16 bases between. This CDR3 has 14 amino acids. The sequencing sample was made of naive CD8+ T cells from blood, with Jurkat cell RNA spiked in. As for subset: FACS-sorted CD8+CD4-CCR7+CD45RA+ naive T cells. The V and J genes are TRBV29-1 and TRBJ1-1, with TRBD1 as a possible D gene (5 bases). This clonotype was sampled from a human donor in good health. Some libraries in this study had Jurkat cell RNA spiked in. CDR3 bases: TGCAGCGTTGCACCGGTGGGGCTCGGCACTGAAGCTTTCTTT. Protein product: CSVAPVGLGTEAFF.